The 9 T cell receptor beta chains given below trace back to one sample, sequenced in a study of blood T cell repertoires in COVID-19. TCRdb's table, derived via immunoSEQ multiplex PCR, lists solely in-frame clones and lacks some. The data contain 83,000 or so clones, 60% to 85% of them singletons. Sequenced input: peripheral blood. These receptors originate from an elderly woman with acute or convalescent COVID-19.

As DNA, the CDR3 is TGTGCCATCAGTGAGTCATTAGAACAGGGGTTAGGAGGCTACACCTTC. It codes for CAISESLEQGLGGYTF. The chain recombines TRBV10-3 with TRBJ1-2; 7 positions agree with TRBD1. The V segment lost 0 bases and the J segment 8 bases; nucleotides outside the gene matches: 12. The germline gives CDR1 ENHRY, CDR2 SYGVKD. The length of the CDR3 is 16 residues.

This clone was counted at least ten times. The chain recombines TRBV11-3 with TRBJ2-5, with TRBD2 matching over 14 bases. Trimming removed 4 bases from V and 10 bases from J; junction bases left unmatched: 5. The germline V gene encodes CDR1 SGHNT and CDR2 YENEEA. This CDR3 has 14 amino acids. In nucleotides, the CDR3 is TGTGCCAGCAGCTCGGGACTAGCGGGGGCTCTCCAGTACTTC. Translating it yields CASSSGLAGALQYF.

This chain connects TRBV24-1 to TRBJ2-1; the D gene is possibly TRBD1 (5 bases). The CDR3 has 13 residues. V was cut by 4 bases and J by 5 bases, with 8 bases left in between. Germline V gene data show CDR1 as KGHDR and CDR2 as SFDVKD. The CDR3 here is CATSDPTDNEQFF. The CDR3 nucleotides are TGTGCCACCAGTGACCCGACAGACAATGAGCAGTTCTTC.

The rearrangement joins TRBV29-1 to TRBJ1-2; the match to TRBD1 covers 7 bases. Trimming cost V 4 bases and J 6 bases; bases outside gene matches: 2. The CDR3 has 11 residues. Germline V gives CDR1 SQVTM, CDR2 ANQGSEA. The CDR3 DNA reads TGCAGCGTTGTTCAGGGGGATGGCTACACCTTC. The encoded protein is CSVVQGDGYTF.

In its sample, this clone was seen a few times. The chain employs TRBV3-1 (or the pseudogene TRBV3-2) and TRBJ1-2; 8 bases are a match to TRBD1. This CDR3 has 18 residues. CDR1 LGHDT and CDR2 YNNKEL come from the germline V gene (reference sequence). Losses at the gene ends were 0 bases for V and 8 bases for J; bases not matched to a gene: 17. The CDR3 DNA sequence: TGTGCCAGCAGCCAAGATCGCGACAGGGGTTTACTATGGGGCGGCTACACCTTC. Amino acid sequence: CASSQDRDRGLLWGGYTF.

The genes are TRBV19 and TRBJ2-3; D is perhaps TRBD1 (6 bases). V was shortened by 5 bases and J by 4 bases, with 16 bases between the two germline ends. The CDR3 is 15 amino acids. CDR1 is LNHDA and CDR2 is SQIVND in the germline V gene (reference sequence). The CDR3 bases are TGTGCCAGTAGTCCCAGGGGCGGTCGCGCAGATACGCAGTATTTT. Its translation: CASSPRGGRADTQYF.

V is TRBV10-3 and J is TRBJ2-2; TRBD1 might be the D (6 bases). The CDR3 length is 15 residues. V lost 3 bases and J lost 8, with 16 bases in between. Germline V gives CDR1 ENHRY, CDR2 SYGVKD. CDR3 sequence reads: CAISEGQPLGGELFF. CDR3 coding DNA: TGTGCCATCAGTGAAGGACAGCCCCTAGGGGGGGAGCTGTTTTTT.

The CDR3 DNA reads TGCGCCAGCAGCACTGACAGGAGGGGCTACACCTTC. It encodes CASSTDRRGYTF. This chain uses TRBV5-1 with TRBJ1-2, with D perhaps TRBD1 (6 bases). Germline CDR1 SGHRS, CDR2 YFSETQ. The CDR3 consists of 12 residues. The ends were cut back, 4 bases at V and 8 bases at J, with 12 bases in the middle.

The J gene is TRBJ2-3, the V gene TRBV5-1; D is undetermined. CDR3 length: 14 residues. V lost 2 bases and J 4 bases, leaving 11 bases between the germline ends. The germline V gene encodes CDR1 SGHRS and CDR2 YFSETQ. CDR3 nucleotides: TGCGCCAGCAGCTTAATGAGTTCCGCAGATACGCAGTATTTT. Translation gives CASSLMSSADTQYF.